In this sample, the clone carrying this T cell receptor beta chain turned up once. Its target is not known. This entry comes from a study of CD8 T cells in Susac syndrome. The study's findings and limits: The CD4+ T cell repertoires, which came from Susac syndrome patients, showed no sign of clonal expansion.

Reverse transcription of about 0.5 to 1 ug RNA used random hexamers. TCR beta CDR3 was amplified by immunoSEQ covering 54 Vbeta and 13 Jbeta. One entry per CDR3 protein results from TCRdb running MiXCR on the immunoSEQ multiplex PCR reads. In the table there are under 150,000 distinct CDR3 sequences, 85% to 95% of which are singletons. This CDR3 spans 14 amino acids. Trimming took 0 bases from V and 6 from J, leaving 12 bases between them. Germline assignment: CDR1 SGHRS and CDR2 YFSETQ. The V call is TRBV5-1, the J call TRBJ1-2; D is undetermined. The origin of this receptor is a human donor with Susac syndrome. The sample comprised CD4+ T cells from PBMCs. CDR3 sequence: CASSLGQTSDGYTF. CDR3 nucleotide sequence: TGCGCCAGCAGCTTGGGTCAGACGAGCGATGGCTACACCTTC.